The subject of this entry is one TCR beta chain. Its antigen remains unknown. The junction had 7 bases not matched to a gene; V was cut back by 0 bases and J by 5 bases. The CDR3 has 14 amino acids. Germline V CDR1 and CDR2: GTSNPN, SVGIG (reference sequence). PCR used 60 Vbeta primers and 13 Jbeta primers. Sequencing was performed with immunoSEQ multiplex PCR; in TCRdb, only in-frame clones are kept and a portion is missing. The table includes some 85,000 clones, about 74% detected once. The sample originates from a study of cytomegalovirus exposure and HLA in healthy donors. Study-wide results and caveats: In an earlier analysis, in some 500 donors, most V segments appeared productive either ~90% or ~30% of the time. According to a later analysis, donors in an Asian-associated ancestry cluster reportedly had fewer N-insertions than the roughly 640-donor mean. A few CMV-associated chains proved CMV antigen-specific in vitro.

This receptor was identified in a man in his forties in good health and CMV-seronegative. The V and J genes are TRBV30 and TRBJ2-7, with 7 bases matching TRBD1. The sequenced material came from PBMCs. This CDR3 is CAWSVNRGRNEQYF. CDR3 coding DNA: TGTGCCTGGAGTGTAAACAGGGGCAGGAACGAGCAGTACTTC.